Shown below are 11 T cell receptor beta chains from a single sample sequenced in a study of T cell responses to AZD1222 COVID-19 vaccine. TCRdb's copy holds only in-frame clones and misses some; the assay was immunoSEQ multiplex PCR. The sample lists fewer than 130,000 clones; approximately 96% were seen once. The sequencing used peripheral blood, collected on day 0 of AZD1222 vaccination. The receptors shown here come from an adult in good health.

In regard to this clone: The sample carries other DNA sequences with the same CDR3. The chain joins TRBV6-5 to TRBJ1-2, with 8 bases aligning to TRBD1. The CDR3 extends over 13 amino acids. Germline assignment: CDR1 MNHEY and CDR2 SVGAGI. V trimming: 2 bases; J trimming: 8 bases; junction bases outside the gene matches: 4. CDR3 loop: CASSYDRGGGYTF. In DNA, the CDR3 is TGTGCCAGCAGTTACGACAGGGGCGGGGGCTACACCTTC.

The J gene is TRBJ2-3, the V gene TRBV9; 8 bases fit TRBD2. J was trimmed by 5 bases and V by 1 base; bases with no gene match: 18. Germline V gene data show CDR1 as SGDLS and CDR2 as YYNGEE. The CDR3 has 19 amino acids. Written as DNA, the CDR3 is TGTGCCAGCAGCGTAACCCAATCCGGTGGTAGCGGGGTGGGAGATACGCAGTATTTT. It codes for CASSVTQSGGSGVGDTQYF. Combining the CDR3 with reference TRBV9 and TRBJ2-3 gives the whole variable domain DSGVTQTPKHLITATGQRVTLRCSPRSGDLSVYWYQQSLDQGLQFLIQYYNGEERAKGNILERFSAQQFPDLHSELNLSSLELGDSALYFCASSVTQSGGSGVGDTQYFGPGTRLTVL.

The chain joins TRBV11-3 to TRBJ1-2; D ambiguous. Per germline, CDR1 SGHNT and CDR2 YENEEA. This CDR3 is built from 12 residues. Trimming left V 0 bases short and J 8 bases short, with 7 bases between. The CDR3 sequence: CASSLDLKGYTF. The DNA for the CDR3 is TGTGCCAGCAGCTTAGATCTAAAGGGCTACACCTTC.

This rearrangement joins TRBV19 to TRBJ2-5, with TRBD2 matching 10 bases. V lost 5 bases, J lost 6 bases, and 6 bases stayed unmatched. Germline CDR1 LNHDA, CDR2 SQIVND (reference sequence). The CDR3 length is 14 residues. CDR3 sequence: CASSPTSGEQTQYF. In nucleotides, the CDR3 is TGTGCCAGTAGTCCTACTAGCGGGGAGCAGACCCAGTACTTC.

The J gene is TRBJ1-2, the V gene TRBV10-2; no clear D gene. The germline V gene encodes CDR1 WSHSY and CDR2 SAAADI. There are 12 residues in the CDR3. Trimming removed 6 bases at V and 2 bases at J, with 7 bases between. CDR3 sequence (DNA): TGCGCCAGCAGCGATCCCAACTATGGCTACACCTTC. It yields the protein CASSDPNYGYTF.

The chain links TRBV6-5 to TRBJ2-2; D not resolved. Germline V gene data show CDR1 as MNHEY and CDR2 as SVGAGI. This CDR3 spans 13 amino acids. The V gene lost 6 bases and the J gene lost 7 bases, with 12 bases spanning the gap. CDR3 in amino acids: CASRAPASGELFF. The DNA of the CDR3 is TGTGCCAGCAGAGCACCGGCGAGCGGGGAGCTGTTTTTT.

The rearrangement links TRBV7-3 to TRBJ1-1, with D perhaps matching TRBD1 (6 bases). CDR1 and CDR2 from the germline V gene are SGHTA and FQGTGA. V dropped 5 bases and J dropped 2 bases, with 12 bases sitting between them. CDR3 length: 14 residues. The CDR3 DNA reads TGTGCCAGCAGCCCCGGGACAAGAAACACTGAAGCTTTCTTT. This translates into CASSPGTRNTEAFF.

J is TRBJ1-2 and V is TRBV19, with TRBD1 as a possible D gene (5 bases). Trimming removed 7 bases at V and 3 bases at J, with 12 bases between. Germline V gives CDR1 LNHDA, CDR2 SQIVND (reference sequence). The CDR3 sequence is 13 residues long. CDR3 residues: CASKNRGHYGYTF. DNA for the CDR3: TGTGCCAGTAAAAATAGGGGACACTATGGCTACACCTTC.

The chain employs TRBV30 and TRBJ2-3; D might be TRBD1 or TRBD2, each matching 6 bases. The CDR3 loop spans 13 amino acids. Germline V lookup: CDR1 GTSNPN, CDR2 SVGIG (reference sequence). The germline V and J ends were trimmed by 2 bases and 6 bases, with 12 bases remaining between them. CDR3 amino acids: CAWSRRGVDTQYF. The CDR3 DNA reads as TGTGCCTGGAGTAGAAGGGGGGTGGATACGCAGTATTTT.

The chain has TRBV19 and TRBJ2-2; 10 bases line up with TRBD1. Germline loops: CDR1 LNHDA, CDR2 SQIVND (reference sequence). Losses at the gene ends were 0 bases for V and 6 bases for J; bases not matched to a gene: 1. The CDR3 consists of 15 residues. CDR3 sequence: CASSIEGTGAGELFF. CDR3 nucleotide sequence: TGTGCCAGTAGTATAGAAGGGACAGGGGCCGGGGAGCTGTTTTTT.

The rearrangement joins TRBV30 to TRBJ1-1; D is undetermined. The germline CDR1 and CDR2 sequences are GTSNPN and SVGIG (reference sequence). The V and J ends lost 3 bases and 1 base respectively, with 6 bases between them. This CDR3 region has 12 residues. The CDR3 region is CAWRPANTEAFF. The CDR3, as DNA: TGTGCCTGGAGGCCAGCGAACACTGAAGCTTTCTTT.